One sample yielded the 14 T cell receptor beta chains listed below, sequenced in a study of blood T cell repertoires in COVID-19. Clones were sequenced by immunoSEQ multiplex PCR, and TCRdb holds only the in-frame ones, with some missing. Among about 55,000 clones listed, around four fifths were seen once. Sequenced sample: peripheral blood. These receptors were obtained from a woman aged 60-70 years with acute or convalescent COVID-19.

A single count supports this clone. The chain uses TRBV5-1 and TRBJ2-7, with 10 bases matching TRBD2. CDR3 size: 17 residues. Germline values: CDR1 SGHRS, CDR2 YFSETQ. V shed 0 bases and J 7 bases; nucleotides not matched to a gene: 13. CDR3 DNA sequence: TGCGCCAGCAGCTTGGAGCTAGCGGGGGACGGGGATGGAGAGCAGTACTTC. It encodes CASSLELAGDGDGEQYF. Using reference TRBV5-1 and TRBJ2-7 for the parts outside the CDR3, the full variable domain is KAGVTQTPRYLIKTRGQQVTLSCSPISGHRSVSWYQQTPGQGLQFLFEYFSETQRNKGNFPGRFSGRQFSNSRSEMNVSTLELGDSALYLCASSLELAGDGDGEQYFGPGTRLTVT.

This clone is a singleton in its sample. The chain is built from TRBV28 and TRBJ1-2; tentatively, D is TRBD1 (6 bases). From germline, CDR1 is MDHEN and CDR2 SYDVKM. Trimming pared 6 bases from V and 7 bases from J, leaving 21 bases between. This CDR3 has 15 residues. The CDR3 nucleotides are TGTGCCAGCAGGTCAGGAACAGGGTTAATTTCTGGCTACACCTTC. Protein sequence: CASRSGTGLISGYTF.

The chain is built from TRBV6-1 and TRBJ1-6, with 7 nucleotides matching TRBD1. Germline CDR1 and CDR2: MNHNS and SASEGT. The CDR3 sequence is 15 residues long. The V segment lost 1 base and the J segment 10 bases; nucleotides outside the gene matches: 7. Here the CDR3 reads CASSEVRDSGSPLHF. DNA of the CDR3: TGTGCCAGCAGTGAAGTTCGGGACAGTGGGTCACCCCTCCACTTT.

This chain connects TRBV3-1 (or the pseudogene TRBV3-2) to TRBJ2-7, with D possibly matching TRBD1 (6 bases). The CDR3 length is 17 residues. Deletions cut 0 bases from V and 2 bases from J, with 17 bases between. Germline V gene sequence: CDR1 LGHDT, CDR2 YNNKEL (reference sequence). In DNA form, the CDR3 reads TGTGCCAGCAGCCAAGATGTAAGTCGGGACACGACCTACGAGCAGTACTTC. This sequence encodes CASSQDVSRDTTYEQYF.

This clone was seen a handful of times. The chain carries TRBV14 and TRBJ2-7; 8 nucleotides agree with TRBD2. Trimming cost V 4 bases and J 4 bases; bases outside gene matches: 6. The CDR3 is 14 residues long. The germline V gene encodes CDR1 SGHDN and CDR2 FVKESK. CDR3 DNA: TGTGCCAGCAGCCCGGGACTAGGAGTGTACGAGCAGTACTTC. Translation gives CASSPGLGVYEQYF. The full variable domain, in which reference TRBV14 and TRBJ2-7 provide the parts outside the CDR3, is EAGVTQFPSHSVIEKGQTVTLRCDPISGHDNLYWYRRVMGKEIKFLLHFVKESKQDESGMPNNRFLAERTGGTYSTLKVQPAELEDSGVYFCASSPGLGVYEQYFGPGTRLTVT.

The count of this clone is one. This chain joins TRBV15 and TRBJ1-1; TRBD1 agrees at 8 bases. Per the germline V gene, CDR1 is LNHNV and CDR2 is YYDKDF (reference sequence). Unmatched junction bases numbered 6, after V lost 5 bases and J lost 7 bases. This CDR3 region has 13 residues. The CDR3 loop reads CATSRQGQGEAFF. CDR3 coding DNA: TGTGCCACCAGCCGACAAGGACAGGGTGAAGCTTTCTTT.

The chain combines TRBV30 with TRBJ2-7; D ambiguous. This CDR3 region has 15 residues. V lost 5 bases and J 2 bases, leaving 19 bases between the germline ends. Germline V gene data show CDR1 as GTSNPN and CDR2 as SVGIG (reference sequence). The CDR3 is CAWGRAGRQAYEQYF. The CDR3 nucleotides read TGTGCCTGGGGGCGCGCAGGCCGCCAAGCCTACGAGCAGTACTTC.

In its sample, this clone was seen a few times. V and J are TRBV2 and TRBJ2-3; TRBD2 matches at 11 bases. The germline V gene encodes CDR1 SNHLY and CDR2 FYNNEI. V shed 4 bases, J shed 0 bases, and the junction held 6 bases outside the gene matches. This CDR3 region has 17 residues. The CDR3 reads CASSGPTSGSSTDTQYF. The CDR3 nucleotides are TGTGCCAGCAGTGGACCTACTAGCGGGAGCAGCACAGATACGCAGTATTTT.

V is TRBV2 and J is TRBJ2-3, with TRBD2 matching over 14 bases. The CDR3 runs 16 residues. Germline assignment: CDR1 SNHLY and CDR2 FYNNEI. J was trimmed by 3 bases and V by 7 bases; bases with no gene match: 6. CDR3 bases: TGTGCCAGCACCAGACTAGCGGGGGGGCCAACAGATACGCAGTATTTT. Protein: CASTRLAGGPTDTQYF. The full variable domain, with the rest looked up from reference TRBV2 and TRBJ2-3, is EPEVTQTPSHQVTQMGQEVILRCVPISNHLYFYWYRQILGQKVEFLVSFYNNEISEKSEIFDDQFSVERPDGSNFTLKIRSTKLEDSAMYFCASTRLAGGPTDTQYFGPGTRLTVL.

Only one count was recorded for this clone. The chain recombines TRBV30 with TRBJ1-3; D is possibly TRBD1 (5 bases). The germline CDR1 and CDR2 sequences are GTSNPN and SVGIG (reference sequence). V lost 3 bases, J lost 14 bases, and 20 bases lay in between. The CDR3 is 13 residues long. In nucleotides, the CDR3 is TGTGCCTGGAGGAAGCGGGACCTGGGGGTCGTATATTTT. Translation gives CAWRKRDLGVVYF. Drawing the rest from reference TRBV30 and TRBJ1-3, the complete variable domain is SQTIHQWPATLVQPVGSPLSLECTVEGTSNPNLYWYRQAAGRGLQLLFYSVGIGQISSEVPQNLSASRPQDRQFILSSKKLLLSDSGFYLCAWRKRDLGVVYFGEGSWLTVV.

The chain combines TRBV28 with TRBJ1-4, with a weak D call TRBD1 (5 bases). Germline values: CDR1 MDHEN, CDR2 SYDVKM. Trimming pared 3 bases from V and 7 bases from J, leaving 12 bases between. The CDR3 has 14 amino acids. In DNA form, the CDR3 reads TGTGCCAGCAGTTTCGCCGGGGGAACTGAAAAACTGTTTTTT. Protein: CASSFAGGTEKLFF.

The chain links TRBV9 to TRBJ1-3; no reliable D call. The CDR3 is 15 amino acids. Trimming removed 0 bases at V and 0 bases at J, with 7 bases between. Germline V CDR1 and CDR2: SGDLS, YYNGEE. In nucleotides, the CDR3 is TGTGCCAGCAGCGTAGTTCCGGGCTCTGGAAACACCATATATTTT. Translating it yields CASSVVPGSGNTIYF.

V and J are TRBV5-1 and TRBJ1-2; 7 bases match TRBD1. Germline CDR1 and CDR2: SGHRS and YFSETQ. The CDR3 sequence is 15 residues long. V lost 4 bases to trimming and J lost 0 bases; unmatched junction nucleotides: 6. Written as DNA, the CDR3 is TGCGCCAGCAGCCTTGGGACAGAATCTAACTATGGCTACACCTTC. This codes for CASSLGTESNYGYTF.

This chain connects TRBV9 to TRBJ2-3; 7 nucleotides agree with TRBD2. V lost 0 bases and J lost 5; bases outside the gene matches: 12. Germline V gene lookup returns CDR1 SGDLS and CDR2 YYNGEE. The CDR3 contains 17 residues. CDR3 bases: TGTGCCAGCAGCGTAGTAGGAGGGAGGGCCGGCGGAGATACGCAGTATTTT. Protein: CASSVVGGRAGGDTQYF.